This T cell receptor beta chain appears in the sequencing data of a study of CD8+ T cells in alopecia areata. Whole-study context: At a dose of 5 to 10 mg twice daily, oral tofacitinib was given to treated patients.

Reverse transcription of extracted RNA yielded cDNA, which provided the sequencing template. Assay: immunoSEQ multiplex PCR; the TCRdb copy retains only in-frame clones and omits some. The sample holds around 100,000 clones, more than 75% seen once. The ends were cut back, 3 bases at V and 1 base at J, with 15 bases in the middle. Germline V CDR1 and CDR2: SQVTM, ANQGSEA. The CDR3 runs to 16 residues. The sample's treatment: oral pan-JAK inhibitor, 5-10 mg twice daily. With respect to this clone: No antigen is known for it.

The study's findings and limits: Amid tofacitinib therapy, many expanded lesional clones stayed present in scalp and blood. Sequencing of scalp samples also captures resident alphabeta T cells of normal skin.

This chain uses TRBV29-1 with TRBJ2-2; a weak D match, TRBD2 (5 bases). This receptor was identified in a human donor with alopecia areata. The sequences come from CD8+ T cells sorted from blood, collected at approximately week 31, from a patient treated with tofacitinib. This CDR3 reads CSVEGPGSLNTGELFF. The CDR3 bases are TGCAGCGTTGAGGGCCCGGGATCCCTGAACACCGGGGAGCTGTTTTTT.